The 21 T cell receptor beta chains listed next were all sequenced from one sample in a study of shared clonotypes between healthy human individuals (dated by TCRdb to 2020 to 2021). Library preparation was by the immunoSEQ multiplex PCR assay. TCRdb holds this immuneACCESS table with in-frame rearrangements only. Some clones are missing; in checked studies, unresolved V genes explain under half, and the rest has no known cause. Across this sample there are about 660,000 clones, with roughly 70% seen only once. Together, the top ten hold over 1.5% of the sample. The source material was memory CD4+ T cells sorted from blood. In light of the paper, this sample's cell subset or site label describes: CD45RA-negative fraction. The receptors here all came from a woman aged 30 to 39 in good health.

This rearrangement joins TRBV5-1 to TRBJ1-1, with TRBD1 identical over 11 bases. CDR3 size: 16 residues. Germline CDR1 SGHRS, CDR2 YFSETQ. Germline trimming cut 2 bases from V and 0 bases from J; bases unmatched to any gene: 3. The CDR3, as DNA: TGCGCCAGCAGCTTAGGGACAGGGGGGCTGAACACTGAAGCTTTCTTT. This encodes CASSLGTGGLNTEAFF.

The chain combines TRBV6-1 with TRBJ2-1, with TRBD2 matching over 7 bases. Per the germline V gene, CDR1 is MNHNS and CDR2 is SASEGT. The CDR3 contains 15 residues. The V gene end was trimmed by 6 bases and the J gene end by 2 bases; junction bases not matched to a gene: 7. CDR3 sequence reads: CASSQTGGAYNEQFF. The CDR3 DNA follows: TGTGCCAGCAGCCAAACTGGGGGGGCCTACAATGAGCAGTTCTTC.

The chain has TRBV6-5 and TRBJ1-2; D unresolved. This CDR3 region has 15 residues. Germline CDR1 is MNHEY and CDR2 is SVGAGI. Between the trimmed V and J ends, which lost 1 base and 4 bases, there was a span of 13 bases. CDR3 amino acids: CASSYFGVSGYGYTF. For the CDR3, the DNA is TGTGCCAGCAGTTACTTTGGGGTATCGGGCTATGGCTACACCTTC.

This clone was recorded a few times. J is TRBJ2-1 and V is TRBV19; TRBD2 is a possible D gene (5 bases). V was cut by 7 bases and J by 6 bases, with 25 bases left in between. This CDR3 region has 17 residues. Germline V gene sequence: CDR1 LNHDA, CDR2 SQIVND (reference sequence). CDR3 in DNA: TGTGCCAGTACCCCGCTCGGGTTCGGGGTGGGATCCAATGAGCAGTTCTTC. Its protein product is CASTPLGFGVGSNEQFF.

This clone was counted a single time. This chain connects TRBV13 to TRBJ2-1; perhaps TRBD2 as D (6 bases). This CDR3 is built from 17 residues. The V end was cut by 6 bases, the J end by 4 bases, with 22 bases between. Germline V gene data show CDR1 as PRHDT and CDR2 as FYEKMQ (reference sequence). In DNA, the CDR3 is TGTGCCAGCAGTTCATCAGAGGGACTCCGTCCATACAATGAGCAGTTCTTC. The encoded protein is CASSSSEGLRPYNEQFF. Together with reference TRBV13 and TRBJ2-1, the CDR3 gives the full variable domain: AAGVIQSPRHLIKEKRETATLKCYPIPRHDTVYWYQQGPGQDPQFLISFYEKMQSDKGSIPDRFSAQQFSDYHSELNMSSLELGDSALYFCASSSSEGLRPYNEQFFGPGTRLTVL.

The CDR3 region is CASSLRSSGRVDTQYF. As DNA, the CDR3 is TGCGCCAGCAGCTTGAGGTCCAGCGGGAGGGTAGATACGCAGTATTTT. The V and J genes are TRBV5-1 and TRBJ2-3, with 10 nucleotides matching TRBD2. Looked up from germline, CDR1 is SGHRS and CDR2 is YFSETQ. CDR3 length equals 16 residues. V shed 1 base and J 5 bases; nucleotides not matched to a gene: 7.

J is TRBJ2-7 and V is TRBV7-3; D is unclear. In germline, CDR1 is SGHTA, CDR2 FQGTGA. The germline V and J ends were trimmed by 5 bases and 7 bases, with 18 bases remaining between them. The CDR3 contains 14 residues. The CDR3 loop is CASSPLGPETEQYF. CDR3 nucleotide sequence: TGTGCCAGCAGCCCCCTCGGGCCGGAGACAGAGCAGTACTTC.

J is TRBJ1-2 and V is TRBV10-2; D is unresolved. With 0 bases removed from V and 0 bases from J, the gap between germline ends came to 11 bases. CDR1 is WSHSY and CDR2 is SAAADI in the germline V gene. The CDR3 is 16 residues long. This CDR3 reads CASSESRGWSNYGYTF. The CDR3 DNA reads TGCGCCAGCAGTGAGTCGCGGGGTTGGTCTAACTATGGCTACACCTTC.

There are a few counts of this clone. This rearrangement joins TRBV6-5 to TRBJ1-5, with D perhaps TRBD1 (6 bases). Trimming stripped 0 bases from V and 7 bases from J, with 13 bases between. This CDR3 has 15 amino acids. Germline CDR1 is MNHEY and CDR2 is SVGAGI. CDR3 sequence reads: CASSYSGALGQPQHF. The CDR3 bases are TGTGCCAGCAGTTACTCGGGGGCCCTCGGACAGCCCCAGCATTTT.

CDR3 bases: TGCGCCAGCAGCCAAATAGGCGGCCCCGGTCAGCCCCAGCATTTT. It encodes CASSQIGGPGQPQHF. This chain links TRBV4-1 with TRBJ1-5; D is uncertain. The CDR3 contains 15 residues. The ends were cut back, 2 bases at V and 6 bases at J, with 14 bases in the middle. The germline gives CDR1 MGHRA, CDR2 YSYEKL.

The chain combines TRBV4-1 with TRBJ2-7; 11 bases are a match to TRBD2. The CDR3 covers 16 residues. Germline V CDR1 and CDR2: MGHRA, YSYEKL. V was clipped by 2 bases and J by 1 base; unmatched bases: 4. This CDR3 is CASSQPTSGRSYEQYF. CDR3 in DNA: TGCGCCAGCAGCCAACCAACTAGCGGGAGATCCTACGAGCAGTACTTC.

The rearrangement joins TRBV30 to TRBJ1-5; D is possibly TRBD1 (5 bases). V was shortened by 3 bases and J by 5 bases, with 14 bases between the two germline ends. Germline lookup yields CDR1 GTSNPN and CDR2 SVGIG (reference sequence). This CDR3 contains 14 residues. Written as DNA, the CDR3 is TGTGCCTGGAGGGGGACCCACGCCTATCAGCCCCAGCATTTT. Its translation: CAWRGTHAYQPQHF.

The gene calls are TRBV6-5 and TRBJ1-2; the match to TRBD1 covers 10 bases. CDR3 size: 14 residues. After removal of 5 bases from V and 6 bases from J, the junction contained 6 bases not matched to a gene. Germline values: CDR1 MNHEY, CDR2 SVGAGI. This CDR3 is CASSPTGQGNGYTF. As DNA, the CDR3 is TGTGCCAGCAGTCCCACGGGACAGGGGAATGGCTACACCTTC.

The V call is TRBV28, the J call TRBJ1-2; D gene ambiguous. V gave up 7 bases and J gave up 7 bases, with 19 bases separating them. Germline V gene sequence: CDR1 MDHEN, CDR2 SYDVKM. This CDR3 is built from 14 residues. In nucleotides, the CDR3 is TGTGCCAGCATTCCTGTATTGCAGGATCCTGGCTACACCTTC. This sequence encodes CASIPVLQDPGYTF.

The V and J genes are TRBV5-4 and TRBJ2-5; a possible D gene is TRBD2 (6 bases). The CDR3 is 15 amino acids. Trimming took 4 bases from V and 5 from J, leaving 18 bases between them. The germline CDR1 and CDR2 sequences are SGHNT and YYREEE (reference sequence). The CDR3 bases are TGTGCCAGCAGCCCGACGCGGGGTGGGGGGGAGACCCAGTACTTC. Protein: CASSPTRGGGETQYF.

The gene calls are TRBV10-3 and TRBJ2-7; 9 bases align to TRBD2. CDR1 is ENHRY, CDR2 SYGVKD, per germline. The trim removed 0 bases at V and 5 bases at J, leaving 11 bases unmatched. This CDR3 region has 17 residues. This CDR3 reads CAISESIRLAGSHEQYF. Written as DNA, the CDR3 is TGTGCCATCAGTGAGTCGATTAGGCTAGCGGGATCCCACGAGCAGTACTTC.

J is TRBJ2-7 and V is TRBV6-6; D perhaps matches TRBD1 (6 bases). The CDR3 is 15 amino acids. From germline, CDR1 is MNHNY and CDR2 SVGAGI (reference sequence). V was pared by 5 bases and J by 0 bases, with 14 bases between. Written as DNA, the CDR3 is TGTGCCAGCAGTCCCGCGGGCAGGGGCTCCTACGAGCAGTACTTC. Translating it yields CASSPAGRGSYEQYF.

The chain carries TRBV18 and TRBJ1-5, with 9 nucleotides matching TRBD1. In germline, CDR1 is KGHSH, CDR2 LQKENI. This CDR3 has 15 amino acids. V shed 6 bases, J shed 3 bases, and the junction held 6 bases outside the gene matches. Here the CDR3 DNA reads TGTGCCAGCTCCCTGACAGGGGGTTACAATCAGCCCCAGCATTTT. Translation: CASSLTGGYNQPQHF. Combining the CDR3 with reference TRBV18 and TRBJ1-5 gives the whole variable domain NAGVMQNPRHLVRRRGQEARLRCSPMKGHSHVYWYRQLPEEGLKFMVYLQKENIIDESGMPKERFSAEFPKEGPSILRIQQVVRGDSAAYFCASSLTGGYNQPQHFGDGTRLSIL.

V usage is TRBV6-1 and J usage is TRBJ1-2, with a possible D match to TRBD1 (6 bases). The CDR3 covers 17 residues. The germline V gene has CDR1 MNHNS and CDR2 SASEGT. Trimming cost V 3 bases and J 4 bases, with 21 bases left between them. CDR3 bases: TGTGCCAGCAGTGATTTCTCTGGGGGGGGGCGCAGCTATGGCTACACCTTC. This encodes CASSDFSGGGRSYGYTF.

This clone was detected only a few times. This rearrangement joins TRBV7-3 to TRBJ2-3; 11 bases map to TRBD2. Trimming removed 6 bases from V and 3 bases from J; junction bases left unmatched: 2. Looked up from germline, CDR1 is SGHTA and CDR2 is FQGTGA. This CDR3 contains 14 residues. CDR3 DNA sequence: TGTGCCAGCAGGGGACTAGCGGTGACAGATACGCAGTATTTT. Encoded protein: CASRGLAVTDTQYF.

The chain couples TRBV14 to TRBJ2-7; 9 nucleotides align to TRBD1. Germline lookup yields CDR1 SGHDN and CDR2 FVKESK. The trim removed 4 bases at V and 6 bases at J, leaving 4 bases unmatched. This CDR3 contains 13 residues. The CDR3 loop reads CASSPGTGREQYF. CDR3 nucleotides: TGTGCCAGCAGCCCCGGGACAGGGCGCGAGCAGTACTTC.